The 27 T cell receptor beta chains below were found in one sample sequenced in a study of blood T cell repertoires in COVID-19. The protocol was immunoSEQ multiplex PCR, while the TCRdb copy is restricted to in-frame clones and leaves out a portion. The sample has about 130,000 clones, 84% seen once; the top ten hold roughly 2.3%. The sample consisted of PBMCs or T cells enriched from blood (not recorded which). Every receptor here comes from a man aged 40-55 years with acute COVID-19.

The chain carries TRBV15 and TRBJ1-5; 8 nucleotides match TRBD1. The V segment lost 5 bases and the J segment 3 bases; nucleotides outside the gene matches: 9. This CDR3 is 16 amino acids long. The germline CDR1 and CDR2 sequences are LNHNV and YYDKDF (reference sequence). The CDR3 protein is CATSSPGTGLNQPQHF. The CDR3 DNA follows: TGTGCCACCAGCTCTCCCGGGACAGGCCTCAATCAGCCCCAGCATTTT.

This clone has just a few counts. V and J are TRBV12-3 or TRBV12-4 and TRBJ1-2, with D tentatively TRBD1 (5 bases). V lost 3 bases, J lost 8 bases, and 13 bases lay in between. CDR3 size: 13 residues. CDR3 region: CASSFLGTGGYTF. CDR3 nucleotide sequence: TGTGCCAGCAGTTTTCTTGGGACTGGCGGCTACACCTTC.

This chain joins TRBV30 and TRBJ1-2; 7 nucleotides match TRBD1. Germline lookup yields CDR1 GTSNPN and CDR2 SVGIG (reference sequence). V was clipped by 7 bases and J by 5 bases; unmatched bases: 4. The CDR3 loop spans 11 amino acids. CDR3 nucleotide sequence: TGTGCCTTCTCGACAGGGTATGGCTACACCTTC. It specifies CAFSTGYGYTF.

The chain joins TRBV5-8 to TRBJ2-1; 8 nucleotides line up with TRBD1. V shed 2 bases and J 6 bases; nucleotides not matched to a gene: 7. The CDR3 sequence is 15 residues long. CDR1 and CDR2 from the germline V gene are SGHTS and YDEGEE. CDR3 coding DNA: TGTGCCAGCAGCTTTGACAGGGGAGGAAGCAATGAGCAGTTCTTC. Translated, it gives CASSFDRGGSNEQFF. The complete variable domain, with remaining parts taken from reference TRBV5-8 and TRBJ2-1, reads EAGVTQSPTHLIKTRGQQATLRCSPISGHTSVYWYQQALGLGLQFLLWYDEGEERNRGNFPPRFSGRQFPNYSSELNVNALELEDSALYLCASSFDRGGSNEQFFGPGTRLTVL.

V gene TRBV6-5 combines with J gene TRBJ1-2; D gene uncertain. Germline assignment: CDR1 MNHEY and CDR2 SVGAGI. V was trimmed by 2 bases and J by 6 bases, leaving 16 bases between them. The CDR3 is 15 residues long. CDR3 region: CASSYSPIFSDGYTF. The CDR3 nucleotides are TGTGCCAGCAGTTACAGCCCGATATTCTCGGATGGCTACACCTTC.

The gene calls are TRBV28 and TRBJ1-5; D may be TRBD1 (6 bases). The CDR3 has 15 residues. The germline V gene has CDR1 MDHEN and CDR2 SYDVKM. The V gene lost 6 bases and the J gene lost 2 bases, with 14 bases spanning the gap. The CDR3 reads CASRTSGDGNQPQHF. The CDR3 DNA reads TGTGCCAGCAGAACCTCAGGGGACGGCAATCAGCCCCAGCATTTT.

This rearrangement joins TRBV27 to TRBJ2-1; the D gene is possibly TRBD2 (6 bases). Germline V gene sequence: CDR1 MNHEY, CDR2 SMNVEV (reference sequence). V was pared by 2 bases and J by 7 bases, with 15 bases between. This CDR3 region has 15 residues. The CDR3 spells CASSLMAGQPNEQFF. Here the CDR3 DNA reads TGTGCCAGCAGTTTAATGGCGGGGCAACCAAATGAGCAGTTCTTC.

The J gene is TRBJ1-5, the V gene TRBV29-1; maybe TRBD1 (6 bases). The germline gives CDR1 SQVTM, CDR2 ANQGSEA. The CDR3 is 15 amino acids. The ends were cut back, 6 bases at V and 2 bases at J, with 17 bases in the middle. The CDR3 loop is CSVPGGPGGNQPQHF. Here the CDR3 DNA reads TGCAGCGTCCCGGGGGGCCCAGGTGGCAATCAGCCCCAGCATTTT.

The count of this clone is one. V and J are TRBV19 and TRBJ1-6; perhaps TRBD1 as D (6 bases). The CDR3 is made up of 12 amino acids. Germline lookup yields CDR1 LNHDA and CDR2 SQIVND (reference sequence). Between the trimmed V and J ends, which lost 8 bases and 9 bases, there was a span of 11 bases. The CDR3 loop is CASQRGTSPLHF. The CDR3 DNA follows: TGTGCCAGTCAGAGGGGGACTTCACCCCTCCACTTT.

The CDR3 DNA is TGTGCCAGCAGCTTTGACAGGGGCACTAATGGCTACACCTTC. This gives the protein CASSFDRGTNGYTF. The chain employs TRBV7-2 and TRBJ1-2; 8 bases map to TRBD1. The CDR3 is 14 residues long. V gave up 3 bases and J gave up 6 bases; unmatched junction bases: 6. The germline gives CDR1 SGHTA, CDR2 FQGNSA.

This clone was observed a handful of times. The V call is TRBV21-1, the J call TRBJ2-5; TRBD2 is the table's D call, not checked against the DNA. TRBV21-1 constitutes a pseudogene. The CDR3 has 17 residues. The DNA of the CDR3 is TGTGCCAGCAGCAAAGGTATAGGGGGGGAAGGCCAAGAGACCCAGTACTTC. It encodes CASSKGIGGEGQETQYF.

The chain carries TRBV5-6 and TRBJ1-2, with D possibly matching TRBD1 (6 bases). This CDR3 comprises 15 residues. The germline gives CDR1 SGHDT, CDR2 YYEEEE. V gave up 4 bases and J gave up 5 bases, with 18 bases separating them. CDR3 DNA sequence: TGTGCCAGCAGCGGGGGCGGCGGAGCTACTTATGGCTACACCTTC. It encodes CASSGGGGATYGYTF.

The chain uses TRBV18 and TRBJ1-5, with D possibly being TRBD1 (5 bases). V was trimmed by 6 bases and J by 1 base, leaving 16 bases between them. Germline CDR1 KGHSH, CDR2 LQKENI. The CDR3 length is 16 residues. The CDR3 DNA reads as TGTGCCAGCTCGCTTACGGGGGGGTCGAGCAATCAGCCCCAGCATTTT. This gives the protein CASSLTGGSSNQPQHF. The full variable domain, its missing parts supplied by reference TRBV18 and TRBJ1-5, is NAGVMQNPRHLVRRRGQEARLRCSPMKGHSHVYWYRQLPEEGLKFMVYLQKENIIDESGMPKERFSAEFPKEGPSILRIQQVVRGDSAAYFCASSLTGGSSNQPQHFGDGTRLSIL.

This rearrangement joins TRBV6-5 to TRBJ2-7, with TRBD2 as a possible D gene (6 bases). Trimming left V 2 bases short and J 6 bases short, with 8 bases between. The CDR3 has 12 amino acids. Germline values: CDR1 MNHEY, CDR2 SVGAGI. CDR3 protein: CASSYGGFEQYF. Written as DNA, the CDR3 is TGTGCCAGCAGTTACGGGGGGTTCGAGCAGTACTTC.

V usage is TRBV24-1 and J usage is TRBJ2-3; the match to TRBD1 covers 9 bases. J was trimmed by 4 bases and V by 7 bases; bases with no gene match: 8. This CDR3 has 15 residues. CDR1 and CDR2 (germline): KGHDR, SFDVKD. The CDR3 bases are TGTGCCACCAGACCCGGGACAGGGTGGCCAGATACGCAGTATTTT. This gives the protein CATRPGTGWPDTQYF.

This clone was seen just once. The chain employs TRBV18 and TRBJ1-1, with a weak D call TRBD1 (6 bases). V was clipped by 0 bases and J by 0 bases, with 8 bases between them. The CDR3 consists of 15 residues. Looked up from germline, CDR1 is KGHSH and CDR2 is LQKENI. CDR3 sequence reads: CASSPPQGLNTEAFF. The CDR3 bases are TGTGCCAGCTCACCACCTCAGGGGTTGAACACTGAAGCTTTCTTT.

This chain links TRBV10-2 with TRBJ1-1, with D possibly being TRBD1 (5 bases). The germline gives CDR1 WSHSY, CDR2 SAAADI. The CDR3 totals 13 residues. The V and J ends lost 6 bases and 1 base respectively, with 9 bases between them. The CDR3, as DNA: TGCGCCAGCAGCATCGACAGGAACACTGAAGCTTTCTTT. This encodes CASSIDRNTEAFF.

The chain employs TRBV3-1 (or the pseudogene TRBV3-2) and TRBJ1-5; 8 bases map to TRBD1. Germline values: CDR1 LGHDT, CDR2 YNNKEL (reference sequence). The CDR3 contains 14 residues. J was trimmed by 5 bases and V by 3 bases; bases with no gene match: 3. The CDR3 DNA follows: TGTGCCAGCAGCCACAGGGGGCAGGATCAGCCCCAGCATTTT. It encodes CASSHRGQDQPQHF.

The V and J genes are TRBV5-1 and TRBJ2-2; a weak D match, TRBD1 (6 bases). There are 16 residues in the CDR3. V lost 5 bases and J 6 bases, leaving 20 bases between the germline ends. The V gene's germline CDR1 is SGHRS and CDR2 YFSETQ. The CDR3 DNA reads as TGCGCCAGCAGATCTCCGGGACACCCTACGGCCGGGGAGCTGTTTTTT. It specifies CASRSPGHPTAGELFF.

This rearrangement joins TRBV12-3 or TRBV12-4 to TRBJ2-1; D is perhaps TRBD2 (5 bases). This CDR3 contains 13 residues. The V end was cut by 9 bases, the J end by 2 bases, with 11 bases between. The CDR3 spells CASTRGTYNEQFF. In DNA, the CDR3 is TGTGCCAGTACCCGGGGAACCTACAATGAGCAGTTCTTC.

This chain connects TRBV3-1 (or the pseudogene TRBV3-2) to TRBJ1-2; D may be TRBD1 (6 bases). In germline, CDR1 is LGHDT, CDR2 YNNKEL (reference sequence). Trimming left V 5 bases short and J 5 bases short, with 18 bases between. This CDR3 has 15 residues. CDR3 residues: CASSETRTATYGYTF. The CDR3 bases are TGTGCCAGCAGCGAAACTAGGACAGCGACTTATGGCTACACCTTC.

The chain uses TRBV19 and TRBJ2-6; 7 positions match TRBD1. Germline values: CDR1 LNHDA, CDR2 SQIVND (reference sequence). This CDR3 is built from 15 residues. The V and J ends lost 8 bases and 0 bases, in that order; junction bases with no gene match: 4. The CDR3 reads CASRTGASGANVLTF. The CDR3 region has the DNA TGTGCCAGTCGGACAGGCGCCTCTGGGGCCAACGTCCTGACTTTC.

This clone was detected only once. The V and J genes are TRBV19 and TRBJ1-1; TRBD1 matches at 7 bases. The V gene's germline CDR1 is LNHDA and CDR2 SQIVND (reference sequence). The CDR3 is made up of 15 amino acids. V lost 8 bases and J lost 6; bases outside the gene matches: 15. The CDR3 bases are TGTGCCAGTTCCCCCCCGACAGGGCGAGGCCCTGAAGCTTTCTTT. Residues: CASSPPTGRGPEAFF.

CDR3 coding DNA: TGTGCCAGCAGTCTAAACGGGGGATATCAGCCCCAGCATTTT. Protein product: CASSLNGGYQPQHF. The chain carries TRBV28 and TRBJ1-5; TRBD1 is a possible D gene (5 bases). In germline, CDR1 is MDHEN, CDR2 SYDVKM. This CDR3 spans 14 amino acids. Trimming stripped 5 bases from V and 5 bases from J, with 13 bases between.

The genes are TRBV27 and TRBJ1-1, with D uncertain. Germline-derived CDR1 and CDR2 are MNHEY and SMNVEV (reference sequence). This CDR3 region has 15 residues. The ends were cut back, 4 bases at V and 5 bases at J, with 17 bases in the middle. CDR3 sequence: CASSSIQNSRTEAFF. In DNA form, the CDR3 reads TGTGCCAGCAGTTCTATCCAAAATTCCCGGACTGAAGCTTTCTTT.

This clone was found a few times. The J gene is TRBJ2-1, the V gene TRBV2; 10 bases align to TRBD2. The CDR3 totals 15 residues. Germline CDR1 reads SNHLY; CDR2 reads FYNNEI. V lost 6 bases, J lost 3 bases, and 5 bases stayed unmatched. This chain's CDR3 is CASSQLAGGYNEQFF. The DNA for the CDR3 is TGTGCCAGCAGCCAATTAGCGGGGGGCTACAATGAGCAGTTCTTC.

The genes are TRBV5-1 and TRBJ2-5, with 7 nucleotides matching TRBD2. The V segment lost 5 bases and the J segment 2 bases; nucleotides outside the gene matches: 6. Germline V lookup: CDR1 SGHRS, CDR2 YFSETQ. The CDR3 is 14 amino acids. The CDR3 loop reads CASSVAGRQETQYF. The CDR3 bases are TGCGCCAGCAGTGTAGCGGGTCGACAAGAGACCCAGTACTTC.